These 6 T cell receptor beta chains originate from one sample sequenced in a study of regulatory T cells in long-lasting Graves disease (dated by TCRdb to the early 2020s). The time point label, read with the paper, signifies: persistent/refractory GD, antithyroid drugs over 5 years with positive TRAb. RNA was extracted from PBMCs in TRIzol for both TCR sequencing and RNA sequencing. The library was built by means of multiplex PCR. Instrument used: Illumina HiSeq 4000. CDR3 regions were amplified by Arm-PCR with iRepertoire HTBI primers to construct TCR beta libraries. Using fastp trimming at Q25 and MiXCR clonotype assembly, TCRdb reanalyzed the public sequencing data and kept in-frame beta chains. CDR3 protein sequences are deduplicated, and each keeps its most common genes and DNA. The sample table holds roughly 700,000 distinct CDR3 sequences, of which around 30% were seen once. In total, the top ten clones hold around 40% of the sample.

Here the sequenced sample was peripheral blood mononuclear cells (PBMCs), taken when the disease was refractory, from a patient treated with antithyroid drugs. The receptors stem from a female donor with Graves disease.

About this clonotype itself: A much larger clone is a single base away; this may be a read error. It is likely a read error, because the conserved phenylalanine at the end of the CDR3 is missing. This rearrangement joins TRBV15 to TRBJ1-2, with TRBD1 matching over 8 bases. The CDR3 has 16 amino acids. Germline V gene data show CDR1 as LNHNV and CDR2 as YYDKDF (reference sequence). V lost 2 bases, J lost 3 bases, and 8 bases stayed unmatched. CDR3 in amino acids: CATSRSRDRRDYGYTL. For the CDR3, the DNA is TGTGCCACCAGCAGATCCCGGGACAGGAGGGACTATGGCTACACCCTC.

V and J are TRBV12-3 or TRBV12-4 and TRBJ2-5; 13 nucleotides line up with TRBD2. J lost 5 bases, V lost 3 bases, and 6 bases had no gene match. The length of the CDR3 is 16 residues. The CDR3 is CASSFGLAGAGETQYF. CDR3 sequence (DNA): TGTGCCAGCAGTTTCGGACTAGCGGGAGCCGGGGAGACCCAGTACTTC.

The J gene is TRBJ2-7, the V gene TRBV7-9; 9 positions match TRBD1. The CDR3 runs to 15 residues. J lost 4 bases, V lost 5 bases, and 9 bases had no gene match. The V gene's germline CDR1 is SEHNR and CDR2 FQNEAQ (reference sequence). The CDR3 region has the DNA TGTGCCAGCAGCACACAGGGGGCCCTACTATACGAGCAGTACTTC. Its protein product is CASSTQGALLYEQYF.

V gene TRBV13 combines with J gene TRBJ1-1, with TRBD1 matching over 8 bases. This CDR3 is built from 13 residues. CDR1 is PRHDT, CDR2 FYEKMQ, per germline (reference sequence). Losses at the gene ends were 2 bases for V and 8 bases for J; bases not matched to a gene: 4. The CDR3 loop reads CASSLQRTGEAFF. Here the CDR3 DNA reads TGTGCCAGCAGCTTACAAAGGACAGGGGAAGCTTTCTTT.

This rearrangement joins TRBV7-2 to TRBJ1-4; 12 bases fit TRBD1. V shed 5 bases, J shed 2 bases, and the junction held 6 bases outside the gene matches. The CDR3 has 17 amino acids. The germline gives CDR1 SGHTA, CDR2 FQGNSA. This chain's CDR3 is CASSRDRGRGTNEKLFF. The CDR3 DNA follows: TGTGCCAGCAGCAGGGACAGGGGGCGGGGGACTAATGAAAAACTGTTTTTT.

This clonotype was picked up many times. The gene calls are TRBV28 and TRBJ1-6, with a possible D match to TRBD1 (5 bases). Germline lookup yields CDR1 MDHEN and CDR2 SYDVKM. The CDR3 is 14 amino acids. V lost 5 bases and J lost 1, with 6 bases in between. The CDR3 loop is CASSGGSYNSPLHF. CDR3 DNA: TGTGCCAGCAGTGGGGGGTCCTATAATTCACCCCTCCACTTT.